This TCR beta chain was captured by sequencing in a study of blood T cell repertoires in COVID-19. Study context: Whether acute or convalescent, the COVID-19 samples came from the United States, Italy and Spain. Nucleic acid was either cDNA or gDNA, and it came from T cells, B-cell-depleted T cells, or PBMCs.

Which cohort a participant joined came from the clinical history participants gave. Original processing methods: Reference gene primer amplification gave nucleated cell count estimates. Measured with immunoSEQ multiplex PCR; TCRdb has only the in-frame clones, and not every one. The V and J calls and clone size come from that table; D and trimming were worked out from the DNA. The data contain approximately 180,000 clones, approximately 78% of them singletons. The receptor comes from a woman aged 50 to 65 who had recovered from COVID-19. The sequencing sample was made of PBMCs or T cells enriched from blood (not recorded which).

In DNA, the CDR3 is TGTGCCAGCAGCCAGATCCCAGGCGCTGAAGCTTTCTTT. It codes for CASSQIPGAEAFF. This chain joins TRBV14 and TRBJ1-1; D not resolved. V was cut by 3 bases and J by 6 bases, with 11 bases left in between. CDR1 and CDR2 (germline): SGHDN, FVKESK. The length of the CDR3 is 13 residues.